This T cell receptor beta chain comes out of a study of early T cells in non-severe SARS-CoV-2 infection (dated by TCRdb to 2020 to 2022). Background on the whole study: TCR sequencing used bulk RNA from unsorted whole blood, so alpha and beta chains could not be paired. Results and caveats for the whole study, not just this receptor: Matching against VDJdb was skewed toward anti-spike CD8 responses, likely underestimated virus-specific expansions, and missed private and CD4 specificities.

This was a case-control study nested in a cohort of healthcare workers in London, UK, who had nasopharyngeal swab PCR tests and blood samples taken every week. Between 23 and 31 March 2020, the week of the UK lockdown, healthcare workers were enrolled and then followed up weekly for as long as 16 weeks. Library preparation used 5' RACE. The instrument given in TCRdb is NextSeq 500. To correct for sequencing error and PCR bias, the TCR library protocol tagged individual cDNA molecules with unique molecular identifiers. TCR alpha and beta chains were both sequenced, and the abundances of alpha and beta sequences in each sample were closely correlated with each other. Per the original workflow: Decombinator V4 was used to perform V gene, J gene and CDR3 annotation of TCR sequences. TCRs were defined as expanded if a significant change between any two time points was detected under a Poisson model with p below 0.0001. Abundances of TCRs were expressed as counts per million after normalisation to the total number of TCRs sequenced in each sample. MAIT TCRs were defined by TRAV1-2 paired with TRAJ12, TRAJ20 or TRAJ33, and iNKT TCRs by TRAV10 paired with TRAJ18. VDJdb, accessed on 1 November 2021, was searched for TCRs annotated for CMV, EBV and SARS-CoV-2, and TCRs annotated for more than one antigen were excluded. TCRdb trimmed the raw reads at Q25, called clones with MiXCR and kept productive beta chains. Records with the same CDR3 protein are collapsed into one entry carrying the most frequent genes and DNA. These V and J calls rely on TCRdb rather than the paper's analysis. This sample holds under 80,000 distinct CDR3 sequences; approximately 13% were observed only once. Of the sample, roughly 4.7% is held by the ten largest clones.

This clonotype was observed many times. What antigen it recognizes has not been identified. There are no base qualities to consult, and no much larger clone falls within one base. CDR3 length: 14 amino acids, cysteine to phenylalanine. CDR3 DNA is the only sequence kept; it has 42 bases, read in frame from the first base. Between the V and J ends, shortened by 2 bases and 1 base respectively, the junction contains 9 bases. Sequences were obtained from whole blood. This receptor was taken from an adult who was a healthcare worker with PCR-confirmed SARS-CoV-2 infection or an uninfected control (not recorded which). The chain joins TRBV12-3 or TRBV12-4 to TRBJ2-7; the D segment could be TRBD1, given 5 matching bases. CDR3 sequence: CASSLRQGSYEQYF. DNA sequence: TGTGCCAGCAGTTTACGGCAGGGTTCCTACGAGCAGTACTTC.